This TCR beta chain was captured by sequencing in a study of control samples from healthy donors and cancer patients. Clones were read by immunoSEQ multiplex PCR, and TCRdb kept only the in-frame ones, dropping some. The profile shows around 140,000 clones, about 90% of them singletons. The CDR3 totals 17 residues. The germline V and J ends were trimmed by 4 bases and 4 bases, with 20 bases remaining between them. CDR1 is SGHRS, CDR2 YFSETQ, per germline. The sequenced material came from blood. This chain connects TRBV5-1 to TRBJ1-4; the D gene is possibly TRBD1 (5 bases). The receptor was isolated from a man younger than 45 in good health. In nucleotides, the CDR3 is TGCGCCAGCAGCAGACAGTCCCATCAACTAAATAATGAAAAACTGTTTTTT. This sequence encodes CASSRQSHQLNNEKLFF.